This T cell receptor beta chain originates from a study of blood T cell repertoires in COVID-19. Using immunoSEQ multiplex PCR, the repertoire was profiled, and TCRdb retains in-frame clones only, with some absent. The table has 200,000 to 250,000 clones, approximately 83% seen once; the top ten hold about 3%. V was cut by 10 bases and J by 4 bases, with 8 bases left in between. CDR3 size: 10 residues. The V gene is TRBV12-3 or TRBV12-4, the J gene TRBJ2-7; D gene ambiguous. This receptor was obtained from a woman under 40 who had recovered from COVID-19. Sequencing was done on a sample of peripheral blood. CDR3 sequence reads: CANKVYEQYF. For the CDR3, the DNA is TGTGCCAACAAAGTATACGAGCAGTACTTC.